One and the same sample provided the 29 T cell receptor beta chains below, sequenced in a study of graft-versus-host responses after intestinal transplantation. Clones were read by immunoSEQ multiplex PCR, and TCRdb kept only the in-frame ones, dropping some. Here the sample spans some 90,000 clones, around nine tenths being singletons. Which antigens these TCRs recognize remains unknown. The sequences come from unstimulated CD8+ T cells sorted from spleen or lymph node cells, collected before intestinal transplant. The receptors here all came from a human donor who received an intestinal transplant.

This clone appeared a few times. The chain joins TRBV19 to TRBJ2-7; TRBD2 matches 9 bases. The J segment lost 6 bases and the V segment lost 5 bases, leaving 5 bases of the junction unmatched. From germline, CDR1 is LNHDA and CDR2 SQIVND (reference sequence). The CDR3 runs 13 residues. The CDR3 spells CASSGSGGGEQYF. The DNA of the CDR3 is TGTGCCAGTAGTGGTAGCGGGGGAGGCGAGCAGTACTTC.

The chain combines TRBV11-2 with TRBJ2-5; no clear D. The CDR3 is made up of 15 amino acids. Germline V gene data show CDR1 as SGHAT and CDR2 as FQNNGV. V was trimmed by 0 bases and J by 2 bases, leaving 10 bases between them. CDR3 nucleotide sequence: TGTGCCAGCAGCTTAGATCTTCCGTTACAAGAGACCCAGTACTTC. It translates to CASSLDLPLQETQYF.

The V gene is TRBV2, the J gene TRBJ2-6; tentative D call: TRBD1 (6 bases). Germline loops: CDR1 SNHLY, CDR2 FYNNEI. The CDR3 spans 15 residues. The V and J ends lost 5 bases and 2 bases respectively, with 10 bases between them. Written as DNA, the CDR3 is TGTGCCAGCAGTCCCAGGGGTCCTGGGGCCAACGTCCTGACTTTC. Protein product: CASSPRGPGANVLTF.

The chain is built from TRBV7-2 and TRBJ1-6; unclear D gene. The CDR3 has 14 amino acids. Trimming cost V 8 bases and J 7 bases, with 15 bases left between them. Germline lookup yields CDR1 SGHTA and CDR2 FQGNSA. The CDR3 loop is CASRVGSRNSPLHF. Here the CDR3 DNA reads TGTGCCAGCCGTGTCGGGTCGAGGAATTCACCCCTCCACTTT.

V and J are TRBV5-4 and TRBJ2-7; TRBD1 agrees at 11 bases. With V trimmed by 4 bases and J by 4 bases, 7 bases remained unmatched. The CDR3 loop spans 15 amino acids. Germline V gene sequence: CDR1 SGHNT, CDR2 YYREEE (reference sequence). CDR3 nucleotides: TGTGCCAGCAGCGTAGGACAGGGGGCAGTTTACGAGCAGTACTTC. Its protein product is CASSVGQGAVYEQYF.

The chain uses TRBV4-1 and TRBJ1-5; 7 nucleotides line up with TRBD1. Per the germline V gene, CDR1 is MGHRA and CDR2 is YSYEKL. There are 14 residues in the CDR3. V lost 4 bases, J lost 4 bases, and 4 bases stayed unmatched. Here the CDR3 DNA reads TGCGCCAGCAGCCGAACAGGGGCTAATCAGCCCCAGCATTTT. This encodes CASSRTGANQPQHF.

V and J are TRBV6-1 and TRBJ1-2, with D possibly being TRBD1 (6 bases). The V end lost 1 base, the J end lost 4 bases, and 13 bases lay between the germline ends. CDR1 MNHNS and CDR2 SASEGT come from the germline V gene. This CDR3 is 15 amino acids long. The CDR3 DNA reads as TGTGCCAGCAGTGAAGAGGTGCACAGGGCCTATGGCTACACCTTC. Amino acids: CASSEEVHRAYGYTF.

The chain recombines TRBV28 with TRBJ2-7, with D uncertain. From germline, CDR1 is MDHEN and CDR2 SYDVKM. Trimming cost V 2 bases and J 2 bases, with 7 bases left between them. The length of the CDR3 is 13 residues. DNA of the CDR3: TGTGCCAGCAGTTTAGCCGAAGCCTACGAGCAGTACTTC. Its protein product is CASSLAEAYEQYF.

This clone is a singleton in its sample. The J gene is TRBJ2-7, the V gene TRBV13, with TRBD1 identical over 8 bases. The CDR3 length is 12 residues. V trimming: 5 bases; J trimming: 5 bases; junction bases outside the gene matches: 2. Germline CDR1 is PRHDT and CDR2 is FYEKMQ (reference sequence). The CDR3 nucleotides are TGTGCCAGCAGCCTGGACAGGGACGAGCAGTACTTC. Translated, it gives CASSLDRDEQYF.

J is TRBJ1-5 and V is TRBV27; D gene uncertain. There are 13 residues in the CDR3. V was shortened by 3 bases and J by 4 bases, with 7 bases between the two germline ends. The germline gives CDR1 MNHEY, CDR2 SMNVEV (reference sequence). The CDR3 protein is CASSLGLNQPQHF. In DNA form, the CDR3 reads TGTGCCAGCAGTTTGGGCTTAAATCAGCCCCAGCATTTT.

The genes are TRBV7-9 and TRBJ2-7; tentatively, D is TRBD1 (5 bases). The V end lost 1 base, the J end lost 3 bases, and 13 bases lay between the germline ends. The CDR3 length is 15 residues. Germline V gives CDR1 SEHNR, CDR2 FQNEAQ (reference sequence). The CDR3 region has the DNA TGTGCCAGCAGCTTAGTCCGCGACAGAGACTACGAGCAGTACTTC. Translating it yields CASSLVRDRDYEQYF.

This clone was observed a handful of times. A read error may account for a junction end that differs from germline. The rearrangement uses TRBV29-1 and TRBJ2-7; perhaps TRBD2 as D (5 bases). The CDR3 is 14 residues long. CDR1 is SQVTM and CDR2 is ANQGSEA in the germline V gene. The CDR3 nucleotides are TGCAGCGTTGAAGGGGAGTCTGAGTCCTCCGAGCAGTACTTC. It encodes CSVEGESESSEQYF.

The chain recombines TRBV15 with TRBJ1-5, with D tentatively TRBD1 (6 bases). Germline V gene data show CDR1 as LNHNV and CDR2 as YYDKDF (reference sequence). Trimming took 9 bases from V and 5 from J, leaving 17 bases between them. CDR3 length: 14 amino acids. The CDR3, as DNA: TGTGCCACTAAGCTCCAGGGGAGCGATCAGCCCCAGCATTTT. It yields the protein CATKLQGSDQPQHF.

CDR3 in DNA: TGTGCCAGCAGCTTATTCGGGGACGGACACGAACACAACACTGAAGCTTTCTTT. This encodes CASSLFGDGHEHNTEAFF. The genes are TRBV11-2 and TRBJ1-1; maybe TRBD1 (5 bases). CDR3 length equals 18 residues. Trimming cost V 2 bases and J 2 bases, with 21 bases left between them. CDR1 and CDR2 from the germline V gene are SGHAT and FQNNGV.

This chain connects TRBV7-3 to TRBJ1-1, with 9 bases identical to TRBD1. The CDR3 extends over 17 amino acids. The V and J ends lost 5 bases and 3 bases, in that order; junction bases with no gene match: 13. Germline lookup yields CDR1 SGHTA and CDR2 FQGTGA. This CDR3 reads CASSPPRQGGRYTEAFF. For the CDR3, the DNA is TGTGCCAGCAGCCCACCCAGACAGGGGGGTAGGTACACTGAAGCTTTCTTT.

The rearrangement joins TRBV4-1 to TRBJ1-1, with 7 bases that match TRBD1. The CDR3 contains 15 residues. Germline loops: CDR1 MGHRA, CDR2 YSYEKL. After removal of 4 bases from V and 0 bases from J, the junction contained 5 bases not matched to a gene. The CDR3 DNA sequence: TGCGCCAGCAGCCCTCGGACAGGATTGAACACTGAAGCTTTCTTT. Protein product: CASSPRTGLNTEAFF.

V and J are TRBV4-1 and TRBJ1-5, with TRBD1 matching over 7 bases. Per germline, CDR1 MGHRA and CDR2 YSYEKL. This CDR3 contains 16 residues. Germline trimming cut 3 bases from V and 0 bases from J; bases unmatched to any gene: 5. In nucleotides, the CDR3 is TGCGCCAGCAGCCAGGAAAGGGGGCATAGCAATCAGCCCCAGCATTTT. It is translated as CASSQERGHSNQPQHF.

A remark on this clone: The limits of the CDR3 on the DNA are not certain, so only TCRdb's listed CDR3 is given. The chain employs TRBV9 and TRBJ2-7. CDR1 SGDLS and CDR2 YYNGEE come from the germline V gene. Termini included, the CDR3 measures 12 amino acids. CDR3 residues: CASSSTLGEQYF.

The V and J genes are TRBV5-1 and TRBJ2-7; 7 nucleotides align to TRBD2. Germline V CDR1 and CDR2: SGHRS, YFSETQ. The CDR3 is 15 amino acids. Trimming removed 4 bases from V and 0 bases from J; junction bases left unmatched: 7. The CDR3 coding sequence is TGCGCCAGCAGCATTGGGGACTATTTCTCCTACGAGCAGTACTTC. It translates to CASSIGDYFSYEQYF.

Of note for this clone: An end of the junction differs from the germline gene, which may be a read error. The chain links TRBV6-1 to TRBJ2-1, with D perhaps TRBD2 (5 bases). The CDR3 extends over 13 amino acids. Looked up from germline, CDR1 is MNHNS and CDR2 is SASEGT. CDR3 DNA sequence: TGTGCCAGCTCGCCTAGCTCCGACAATGAGCAGTTCTTC. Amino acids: CASSPSSDNEQFF.

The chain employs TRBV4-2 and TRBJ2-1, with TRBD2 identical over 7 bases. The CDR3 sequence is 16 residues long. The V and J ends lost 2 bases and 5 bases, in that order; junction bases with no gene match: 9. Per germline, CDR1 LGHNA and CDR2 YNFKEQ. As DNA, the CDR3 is TGTGCCAGCAGCCAACTCCGGGACTACGAAGACAATGAGCAGTTCTTC. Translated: CASSQLRDYEDNEQFF.

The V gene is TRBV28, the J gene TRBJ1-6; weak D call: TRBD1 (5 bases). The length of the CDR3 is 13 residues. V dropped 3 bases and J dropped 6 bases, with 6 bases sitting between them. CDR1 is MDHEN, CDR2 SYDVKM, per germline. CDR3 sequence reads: CASSLGVNSPLHF. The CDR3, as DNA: TGTGCCAGCAGTTTGGGGGTTAATTCACCCCTCCACTTT.

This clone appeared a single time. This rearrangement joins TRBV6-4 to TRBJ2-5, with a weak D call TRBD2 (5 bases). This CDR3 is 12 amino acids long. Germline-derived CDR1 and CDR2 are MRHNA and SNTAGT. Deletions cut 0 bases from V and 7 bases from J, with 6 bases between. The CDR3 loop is CASSDSRATQYF. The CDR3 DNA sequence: TGTGCCAGCAGTGACTCGCGGGCGACCCAGTACTTC.

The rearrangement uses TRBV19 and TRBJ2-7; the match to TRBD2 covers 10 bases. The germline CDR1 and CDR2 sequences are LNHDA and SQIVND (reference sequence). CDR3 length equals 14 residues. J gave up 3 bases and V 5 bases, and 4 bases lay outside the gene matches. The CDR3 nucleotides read TGTGCCAGTAGTTACCTAGCGGGAGTCTACGAGCAGTACTTC. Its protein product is CASSYLAGVYEQYF. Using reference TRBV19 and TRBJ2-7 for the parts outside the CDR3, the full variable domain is DGGITQSPKYLFRKEGQNVTLSCEQNLNHDAMYWYRQDPGQGLRLIYYSQIVNDFQKGDIAEGYSVSREKKESFPLTVTSAQKNPTAFYLCASSYLAGVYEQYFGPGTRLTVT.

CDR3 sequence reads: CASSYTDSRDYGYTF. The CDR3 coding sequence is TGTGCCAGCAGTTACACAGACAGCCGGGACTATGGCTACACCTTC. V and J are TRBV6-5 and TRBJ1-2; D might be TRBD1 (5 bases). The CDR3 runs 15 residues. The germline gives CDR1 MNHEY, CDR2 SVGAGI. With 2 bases removed from V and 3 bases from J, the gap between germline ends came to 13 bases.

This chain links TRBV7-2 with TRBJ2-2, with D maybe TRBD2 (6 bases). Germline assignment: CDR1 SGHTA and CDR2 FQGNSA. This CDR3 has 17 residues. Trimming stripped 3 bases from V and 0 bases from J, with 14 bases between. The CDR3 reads CASSFPIAETNTGELFF. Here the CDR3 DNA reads TGTGCCAGCAGCTTCCCTATAGCGGAGACGAACACCGGGGAGCTGTTTTTT.

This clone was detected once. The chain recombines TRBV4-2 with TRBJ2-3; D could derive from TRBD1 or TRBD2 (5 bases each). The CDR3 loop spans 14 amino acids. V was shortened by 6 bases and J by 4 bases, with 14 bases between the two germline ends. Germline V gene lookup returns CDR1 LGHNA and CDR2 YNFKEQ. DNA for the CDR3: TGTGCCAGCAGACCTTGGGGGATTCCAGATACGCAGTATTTT. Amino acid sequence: CASRPWGIPDTQYF.

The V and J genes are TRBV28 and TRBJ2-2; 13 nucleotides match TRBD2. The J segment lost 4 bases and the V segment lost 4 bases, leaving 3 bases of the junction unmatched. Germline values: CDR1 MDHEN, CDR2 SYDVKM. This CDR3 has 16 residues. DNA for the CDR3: TGTGCCAGCAGTTCCCGACTAGCGGGAGGCACCGGGGAGCTGTTTTTT. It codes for CASSSRLAGGTGELFF.

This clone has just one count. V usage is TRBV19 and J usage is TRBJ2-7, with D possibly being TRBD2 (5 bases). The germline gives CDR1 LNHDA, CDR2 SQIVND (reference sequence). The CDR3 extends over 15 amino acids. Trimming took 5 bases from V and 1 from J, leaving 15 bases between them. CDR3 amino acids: CASSAAAGISYEQYF. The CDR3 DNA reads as TGTGCCAGTAGTGCCGCCGCCGGGATTTCCTACGAGCAGTACTTC.